A selection of T cell receptor beta chains follows, all from one sample in a study of somatic mutations in cytotoxic T cells in rheumatoid arthritis. Assay used: immunoSEQ multiplex PCR; TCRdb lists only in-frame clones, some missing. This sample has 14,000 or so clones, with roughly 70% found just once. Sequencing used CD8+ T cells sorted from blood. The receptors come from an adult with rheumatoid arthritis. The CDR3 runs from the conserved cysteine through the conserved F or W. A D gene is named only where the DNA matches it firmly. A clone size is listed for some rows: how often the clone was seen (once, few, many), or a class if it is expanded.

D: NA; size: NA; V: TRBV5-4; J: TRBJ1-4; DNA: TGTGCCAGCAGCTCCAGGGAGATTAATGAAAAACTGTTTTTT; CDR3: CASSSREINEKLFF
D: NA; size: NA; V: TRBV4-1; J: TRBJ1-1; DNA: TGCGCCAGCAGCCAAGCGGGGGGGAGGGGCGGGAACACTGAAGCTTTCTTT; CDR3: CASSQAGGRGGNTEAFF
D: NA; size: once; V: TRBV28; J: TRBJ2-3; DNA: TGTGCCAGCCGTCCCCAGGGGATGGATACGCAGTATTTT; CDR3: CASRPQGMDTQYF
D: NA; size: NA; V: TRBV6-6; J: TRBJ2-2; DNA: TGTGCCAGCAACCACTACCCGGCCCAGAACACCGGGGAGCTGTTTTTT; CDR3: CASNHYPAQNTGELFF
D: TRBD2; size: NA; V: TRBV9; J: TRBJ2-1; DNA: TGTGCCAGCAGTGAGACTAGCGGGGGATCCAATGAGCAGTTCTTC; CDR3: CASSETSGGSNEQFF
D: NA; size: NA; V: TRBV6-1; J: TRBJ1-2; DNA: TGTGCCAGCAGTGAGGTGGTCCGTAACTATGGCTACACCTTC; CDR3: CASSEVVRNYGYTF
D: NA; size: few; V: TRBV7-9; J: TRBJ1-2; DNA: TGTGCCAGCAGCCCAACAGAGAACTATGGCTACACCTTC; CDR3: CASSPTENYGYTF
D: NA; size: NA; V: TRBV28; J: TRBJ2-1; DNA: TGTGCCAGCAGTCCCAGGCAAGGGGAGCTCAACAATGAGCAGTTCTTC; CDR3: CASSPRQGELNNEQFF
D: NA; size: once; V: TRBV19; J: TRBJ1-2; DNA: TGTGCCAGTAGTATAGTTCGACGGCAGGGAATCGATGGCTACACCTTC; CDR3: CASSIVRRQGIDGYTF
D: TRBD1; size: NA; V: TRBV2; J: TRBJ1-2; DNA: TGTGCCAGGAGGGGGCGTGCTAACTATGGCTACACCTTC; CDR3: CARRGRANYGYTF
D: NA; size: NA; V: TRBV28; J: TRBJ1-1; DNA: TGTGCCAGCAGTCAGGGCTCCACTGAAGCTTTCTTT; CDR3: CASSQGSTEAFF
D: NA; size: NA; V: TRBV9; J: TRBJ1-2; DNA: TGTGCCAGCAGCGTAGACGTCAAGGGGGGGGCTAACTATGGCTACACCTTC; CDR3: CASSVDVKGGANYGYTF
D: TRBD2; size: once; V: TRBV27; J: TRBJ2-7; DNA: TGTGCCAGCAGCCCTAGCGGGGGGGTGTACGAGCAGTACTTC; CDR3: CASSPSGGVYEQYF
D: TRBD1; size: NA; V: TRBV27; J: TRBJ2-1; DNA: TGTGCCAGCAGTTTAGTCGGGACAGGGTGGAATGAGCAGTTCTTC; CDR3: CASSLVGTGWNEQFF
D: NA; size: NA; V: TRBV30; J: TRBJ2-5; DNA: TGTGCCTGGAGTGGTCCAGAGGCACCGTTGGGGGAGACCCAGTACTTC; CDR3: CAWSGPEAPLGETQYF
D: TRBD1; size: few; V: TRBV29-1; J: TRBJ2-7; DNA: TGCAGCGTGACAGGGGGCGCTTATTTGGAGCAGTACTTC; CDR3: CSVTGGAYLEQYF
D: NA; size: NA; V: TRBV19; J: TRBJ2-7; DNA: TGTGCCAGTAGTTCAGCGACAGGTTACGAGCAGTACTTC; CDR3: CASSSATGYEQYF
D: TRBD1; size: NA; V: TRBV9; J: TRBJ1-1; DNA: TGTGCCAGCAGCCCGGACAGGGGGCTGGGTACTGAAGCTTTCTTT; CDR3: CASSPDRGLGTEAFF
D: NA; size: once; V: TRBV7-9; J: TRBJ1-2; DNA: TGTGCCAGCAGCTTACCCTCAGATCGCTACACCTTC; CDR3: CASSLPSDRYTF
D: NA; size: NA; V: TRBV27; J: TRBJ2-2; DNA: TGTGCCAGCAGTCCGGGACTGTATACCGGGGAGCTGTTTTTT; CDR3: CASSPGLYTGELFF
D: NA; size: NA; V: TRBV10-3; J: TRBJ1-1; DNA: TGTGCCATCAGTGAGTCGGAGGTAATGAACACTGAAGCTTTCTTT; CDR3: CAISESEVMNTEAFF
D: TRBD2; size: NA; V: TRBV4-1; J: TRBJ2-5; DNA: TGCGCCAGCAGCCAACCTCTAGCGGGGGGGCAAGAGACCCAGTACTTC; CDR3: CASSQPLAGGQETQYF
D: TRBD2; size: few; V: TRBV7-6; J: TRBJ2-6; DNA: TGTGCCAGCAGCTTCGGCGGGGGGAACTCTGGGGCCAACGTCCTGACTTTC; CDR3: CASSFGGGNSGANVLTF
D: NA; size: few; V: TRBV9; J: TRBJ2-5; DNA: TGTGCCAGCAGCGTAGATTTGGCACAAGAGACCCAGTACTTC; CDR3: CASSVDLAQETQYF
D: NA; size: NA; V: TRBV7-6; J: TRBJ1-3; DNA: TGTGCCAGCAGGCAGTCCGAGGTTTTTACCTCTGGAAACACCATATATTTT; CDR3: CASRQSEVFTSGNTIYF
D: NA; size: few; V: TRBV25-1; J: TRBJ1-2; DNA: TGTGCCAGCAGCTCATTCGGTGGCTACACCTTC; CDR3: CASSSFGGYTF
D: NA; size: NA; V: TRBV9; J: TRBJ2-7; DNA: TGTGCCAGCAGCGTAGGAGGGGGTGACGAGCAGTACTTC; CDR3: CASSVGGGDEQYF
D: NA; size: once; V: TRBV4-1; J: TRBJ1-5; DNA: TGCGCCAGCAGCCAAGATTCGTCAAATCAGCCCCAGCATTTT; CDR3: CASSQDSSNQPQHF
D: NA; size: NA; V: TRBV5-6; J: TRBJ1-5; DNA: TGTGCCAGCAGCTTGAGAGGAACTAGCAATCAGCCCCAGCATTTT; CDR3: CASSLRGTSNQPQHF
D: NA; size: NA; V: TRBV6-1; J: TRBJ1-5; DNA: TGTGCCAGCAGTGAACGGGGGGAAGTTTCGAATCAGCCCCAGCATTTT; CDR3: CASSERGEVSNQPQHF
D: TRBD1; size: NA; V: TRBV7-9; J: TRBJ1-1; DNA: TGTGCCAGCAGCTTGACAGGGGGCTTGGATAGCACTGAAGCTTTCTTT; CDR3: CASSLTGGLDSTEAFF
D: NA; size: NA; V: TRBV29-1; J: TRBJ2-1; DNA: TGCAGCGTTGAAAGGGAGCCTCCCTCCTACAATGAGCAGTTCTTC; CDR3: CSVEREPPSYNEQFF
D: TRBD1; size: NA; V: TRBV6-1; J: TRBJ1-3; DNA: TGTGCCAGCAGTGAAGCTCCCGACAGGGGTGGAAACACCATATATTTT; CDR3: CASSEAPDRGGNTIYF
D: NA; size: NA; V: TRBV2; J: TRBJ1-5; DNA: TGTGCCAGCAAGGACTCTACTTATCAGCCCCAGCATTTT; CDR3: CASKDSTYQPQHF
D: NA; size: NA; V: TRBV19; J: TRBJ2-7; DNA: TGTGCCAGTAGTAACTCCCTGGGAGAGCAGTACTTC; CDR3: CASSNSLGEQYF
D: TRBD2; size: NA; V: TRBV29-1; J: TRBJ2-5; DNA: TGCAGCGCCGCACCTAGCGGGGGGGTGGAGACCCAGTACTTC; CDR3: CSAAPSGGVETQYF
D: NA; size: once; V: TRBV28; J: TRBJ2-7; DNA: TGTGCCAGCAGTTTAGCAGCGGGTGATTCCTACGAGCAGTACTTC; CDR3: CASSLAAGDSYEQYF
D: TRBD1; size: NA; V: TRBV9; J: TRBJ1-2; DNA: TGTGCCAGCAGCGTAGGAAGATCAGGGGGCGCTGACTATGGCTACACCTTC; CDR3: CASSVGRSGGADYGYTF
D: NA; size: few; V: TRBV9; J: TRBJ2-2; DNA: TGTGCCAGCAGCGTAGAAACCGGGGAGCTGTTTTTT; CDR3: CASSVETGELFF
D: NA; size: NA; V: TRBV2; J: TRBJ1-1; DNA: TGTGCCAGCTGTGGGCCGGATGGCACTGAAGCTTTCTTT; CDR3: CASCGPDGTEAFF
D: NA; size: NA; V: TRBV27; J: TRBJ2-1; DNA: TGTGCCAGTGCCCTTTCCGGGCCCCACAATGAGCAGTTCTTC; CDR3: CASALSGPHNEQFF
D: NA; size: NA; V: TRBV18; J: TRBJ2-1; DNA: TGTGCCAGCTCACCCGGGAACGACAATGAGCAGTTCTTC; CDR3: CASSPGNDNEQFF
D: NA; size: NA; V: TRBV28; J: TRBJ1-3; DNA: TGTGCCAGCAGCGTCGGGACAACTAGCTCTGGAAACACCATATATTTT; CDR3: CASSVGTTSSGNTIYF
D: TRBD1; size: NA; V: TRBV9; J: TRBJ1-1; DNA: TGTGCCAGCAGCGCTCCTGAGGGACAGGGGACTGAAGCTTTCTTT; CDR3: CASSAPEGQGTEAFF
D: TRBD1; size: few; V: TRBV4-1; J: TRBJ2-1; DNA: TGCGCCAGCAGCCAAGGCAGGGGGCGCAGTGAGCAGTTCTTC; CDR3: CASSQGRGRSEQFF
D: NA; size: NA; V: TRBV7-6; J: TRBJ2-2; DNA: TGTGCCAGCAGCTTAGCCGGGGAGCTGTTTTTT; CDR3: CASSLAGELFF
D: NA; size: NA; V: TRBV7-9; J: TRBJ2-2; DNA: TGTGCCAGCAGCTTGGGGGGTAACACCGGGGAGCTGTTTTTT; CDR3: CASSLGGNTGELFF
D: NA; size: NA; V: TRBV15; J: TRBJ2-3; DNA: TGTGCCACCAGCAGAGATCTATCAGATACGCAGTATTTT; CDR3: CATSRDLSDTQYF
D: NA; size: NA; V: TRBV2; J: TRBJ2-2; DNA: TGTGCCAGCAGTGAATCTCGTGGTTTGACGACCGGGGAGCTGTTTTTT; CDR3: CASSESRGLTTGELFF
D: TRBD1; size: NA; V: TRBV4-1; J: TRBJ1-1; DNA: TGCGCCAGCAGCTACTCCGGGACAGGGGGCACTGAAGCTTTCTTT; CDR3: CASSYSGTGGTEAFF
D: TRBD1; size: NA; V: TRBV6-6; J: TRBJ1-5; DNA: TGTGCCAGCAGGGGGACAGGCCCCCAGCCCCAGCATTTT; CDR3: CASRGTGPQPQHF
D: NA; size: NA; V: TRBV29-1; J: TRBJ1-2; DNA: TGCAGCGTTGAAGATCAGGAGCGAGCCTATGGCTACACCTTC; CDR3: CSVEDQERAYGYTF
D: NA; size: NA; V: TRBV11-2; J: TRBJ2-7; DNA: TGTGCCAGCAGCCGAGGGGGTACCTACGAGCAGTACTTC; CDR3: CASSRGGTYEQYF